These 26 T cell receptor beta chains were sequenced from one sample in a study of blood T cell repertoires in COVID-19. Using immunoSEQ multiplex PCR, the repertoire was profiled, and TCRdb retains in-frame clones only, with some absent. Of about 310,000 clones listed, roughly 90% were seen once; the top ten hold roughly a tenth. Input material: PBMCs or T cells enriched from blood (not recorded which). Every receptor here comes from a woman under 40 who had recovered from COVID-19.

This sequence joins TRBV28 and TRBJ1-1; TRBD1 is a possible D gene (6 bases). Germline V gives CDR1 MDHEN, CDR2 SYDVKM. Trimming removed 2 bases from V and 7 bases from J, with 11 bases in between. The CDR3 is made up of 13 amino acids. CDR3 in amino acids: CASSLRGAGEAFF. The CDR3 DNA reads TGTGCCAGCAGTTTACGGGGGGCAGGTGAAGCTTTCTTT. The full variable domain, with the rest looked up from reference TRBV28 and TRBJ1-1, is DVKVTQSSRYLVKRTGEKVFLECVQDMDHENMFWYRQDPGLGLRLIYFSYDVKMKEKGDIPEGYSVSREKKERFSLILESASTNQTSMYLCASSLRGAGEAFFGQGTRLTVV.

The rearrangement links TRBV19 to TRBJ1-1; the D gene is possibly TRBD1 (6 bases). The CDR3 runs to 12 residues. In germline, CDR1 is LNHDA, CDR2 SQIVND (reference sequence). The CDR3 spells CATKPGAAEAFF. CDR3 coding DNA: TGTGCAACAAAACCAGGGGCCGCGGAAGCTTTCTTT.

This clone came up once. The chain combines TRBV4-1 with TRBJ2-5; TRBD1 might be the D (6 bases). Per germline, CDR1 MGHRA and CDR2 YSYEKL. The CDR3 extends over 16 amino acids. V lost 2 bases and J lost 2, with 15 bases in between. The CDR3 protein is CASSQMMGHLQETQYF. CDR3 DNA: TGCGCCAGCAGCCAAATGATGGGACATCTGCAAGAGACCCAGTACTTC.

CDR3 DNA: TGTGCCAGCAGCTTAAGACCAGGACTAGCGGGCTACGAGCAGTACTTC. This translates into CASSLRPGLAGYEQYF. This sequence joins TRBV7-6 and TRBJ2-7, with 11 bases lining up with TRBD2. This CDR3 region has 16 residues. CDR1 and CDR2 (germline): SGHVS, FNYEAQ. V lost 2 bases and J lost 3; bases outside the gene matches: 6.

The chain links TRBV5-8 to TRBJ2-7; tentative D call: TRBD1 (5 bases). The length of the CDR3 is 14 residues. Germline CDR1 reads SGHTS; CDR2 reads YDEGEE. Trimming left V 2 bases short and J 1 base short, with 10 bases between. The DNA for the CDR3 is TGTGCCAGCAGCTTTCTGCAGGGATCCTACGAGCAGTACTTC. Amino acid sequence: CASSFLQGSYEQYF. The variable domain in full, completed from reference TRBV5-8 and TRBJ2-7, reads EAGVTQSPTHLIKTRGQQATLRCSPISGHTSVYWYQQALGLGLQFLLWYDEGEERNRGNFPPRFSGRQFPNYSSELNVNALELEDSALYLCASSFLQGSYEQYFGPGTRLTVT.

This rearrangement joins TRBV5-1 to TRBJ1-1; D gene ambiguous. CDR1 and CDR2 (germline): SGHRS, YFSETQ. The V end lost 5 bases, the J end lost 3 bases, and 11 bases lay between the germline ends. CDR3 length equals 13 residues. CDR3 DNA: TGCGCCAGCAGGGACTCAGTCGACACTGAAGCTTTCTTT. Protein product: CASRDSVDTEAFF.

The chain uses TRBV7-8 and TRBJ2-7; 8 bases agree with TRBD2. V shed 3 bases and J 6 bases; nucleotides not matched to a gene: 16. Per germline, CDR1 SGHVS and CDR2 FQNEAQ. The length of the CDR3 is 17 residues. The CDR3: CASSFGREAPHGGEQYF. DNA of the CDR3: TGTGCCAGCAGCTTCGGGCGGGAGGCTCCCCACGGCGGCGAGCAGTACTTC.

This chain links TRBV18 with TRBJ1-1, with 8 bases identical to TRBD1. Germline lookup yields CDR1 KGHSH and CDR2 LQKENI. Losses at the gene ends were 3 bases for V and 0 bases for J; bases not matched to a gene: 9. The CDR3 spans 17 residues. CDR3 protein: CASSPGRTGRMNTEAFF. DNA of the CDR3: TGTGCCAGCTCACCTGGGCGGACAGGGAGGATGAACACTGAAGCTTTCTTT.

V is TRBV5-1 and J is TRBJ2-3, with a possible D match to TRBD2 (6 bases). Trimming pared 4 bases from V and 3 bases from J, leaving 12 bases between. This CDR3 spans 14 amino acids. The germline CDR1 and CDR2 sequences are SGHRS and YFSETQ. The CDR3 DNA is TGCGCCAGCAGCGCCTCGGCGGGGACAGATACGCAGTATTTT. Protein sequence: CASSASAGTDTQYF.

The CDR3 here is CASSGSDWYQETQYF. Written as DNA, the CDR3 is TGTGCCAGTAGCGGTTCGGACTGGTACCAAGAGACCCAGTACTTC. V and J are TRBV19 and TRBJ2-5; D possibly corresponds to TRBD2 (5 bases). Per the germline V gene, CDR1 is LNHDA and CDR2 is SQIVND (reference sequence). There are 15 residues in the CDR3. V shed 6 bases and J shed 0 bases, with 14 bases lying between them.

Remarks on this clone: One end of the junction does not line up with germline, which may come from a read error. The chain combines TRBV14 with TRBJ2-1; 12 bases agree with TRBD2. Germline values: CDR1 SGHDN, CDR2 FVKESK. The CDR3 has 14 residues. The CDR3 loop reads CASSPSLAGGRGIF. CDR3 bases: TGTGCCAGCAGCCCGTCACTAGCGGGAGGACGGGGGATCTTC.

The chain employs TRBV19 and TRBJ1-5, with 12 bases fitting TRBD1. Losses at the gene ends were 4 bases for V and 6 bases for J; bases not matched to a gene: 7. The CDR3 loop spans 16 amino acids. Looked up from germline, CDR1 is LNHDA and CDR2 is SQIVND (reference sequence). The CDR3 spells CASSTTGTGGRQPQHF. CDR3 in DNA: TGTGCCAGTAGTACCACCGGGACAGGGGGCCGTCAGCCCCAGCATTTT. Combining the CDR3 with reference TRBV19 and TRBJ1-5 gives the whole variable domain DGGITQSPKYLFRKEGQNVTLSCEQNLNHDAMYWYRQDPGQGLRLIYYSQIVNDFQKGDIAEGYSVSREKKESFPLTVTSAQKNPTAFYLCASSTTGTGGRQPQHFGDGTRLSIL.

The rearrangement links TRBV9 to TRBJ2-7, with 9 bases lining up with TRBD1. Germline CDR1 is SGDLS and CDR2 is YYNGEE. The CDR3 has 13 amino acids. V shed 3 bases, J shed 6 bases, and the junction held 4 bases outside the gene matches. The CDR3 sequence is CASSESTGGEQYF. The CDR3 bases are TGTGCCAGCAGCGAGTCGACAGGGGGCGAGCAGTACTTC.

This sequence joins TRBV28 and TRBJ2-5; possible D gene TRBD2, 6 bases. Trimming stripped 7 bases from V and 3 bases from J, with 18 bases between. This CDR3 has 15 residues. Germline CDR1 MDHEN, CDR2 SYDVKM. CDR3 residues: CASNPSGTGEETQYF. CDR3 in DNA: TGTGCCAGCAACCCTAGTGGGACGGGAGAAGAGACCCAGTACTTC.

The rearrangement links TRBV28 to TRBJ1-1; no definite D call. V was pared by 6 bases and J by 8 bases, with 10 bases between. Germline V gene data show CDR1 as MDHEN and CDR2 as SYDVKM. This CDR3 contains 11 residues. CDR3 loop: CASRTGIEAFF. The CDR3 DNA is TGTGCCAGCAGGACGGGTATCGAAGCTTTCTTT.

The V and J genes are TRBV19 and TRBJ1-2; maybe TRBD1 (5 bases). The CDR3 has 13 residues. The V gene lost 6 bases and the J gene lost 8 bases, with 16 bases spanning the gap. CDR1 and CDR2 (germline): LNHDA, SQIVND (reference sequence). DNA of the CDR3: TGTGCCAGTAGCCAAGGGGACTTGTCCGGCTACACCTTC. Protein: CASSQGDLSGYTF.

The CDR3 reads CASSLVSGTSGGGEQYF. The CDR3 DNA is TGTGCCAGCAGCTTAGTCTCGGGGACTAGCGGAGGGGGGGAGCAGTACTTC. The chain links TRBV7-2 to TRBJ2-7, with 11 bases matching TRBD2. This CDR3 region has 17 residues. Trimming took 1 base from V and 7 from J; bases not matched to a gene: 12. Per germline, CDR1 SGHTA and CDR2 FQGNSA.

The CDR3 nucleotides are TGCGCCAGCAGCTACGTCCTTCAGGGAAGTGAAGCTTTCTTT. It yields the protein CASSYVLQGSEAFF. This chain uses TRBV4-1 with TRBJ1-1, with a tentative D call TRBD1 (5 bases). CDR3 size: 14 residues. CDR1 is MGHRA, CDR2 YSYEKL, per germline. The V gene lost 5 bases and the J gene lost 7 bases, with 17 bases spanning the gap.

The chain uses TRBV3-1 (or the pseudogene TRBV3-2) and TRBJ2-7; 12 nucleotides line up with TRBD1. The CDR3 runs to 16 residues. V trimming: 2 bases; J trimming: 7 bases; junction bases outside the gene matches: 9. From germline, CDR1 is LGHDT and CDR2 YNNKEL (reference sequence). The CDR3 loop is CASSQSPGQGAGEQYF. Here the CDR3 DNA reads TGTGCCAGCAGCCAATCTCCGGGACAGGGGGCGGGTGAGCAGTACTTC.

This chain links TRBV2 with TRBJ1-1, with D unresolved. This CDR3 comprises 13 residues. V lost 3 bases to trimming and J lost 8 bases, with 13 bases between them. CDR1 is SNHLY and CDR2 is FYNNEI in the germline V gene. The CDR3 sequence is CASSDWSSIEAFF. DNA for the CDR3: TGTGCCAGCAGTGATTGGTCGTCTATCGAAGCTTTCTTT.

The CDR3 nucleotides read TGTGCCAGCAGCTTAGCGGGTCCAGGGGGAATCTCTGGAAACACCATATATTTT. This translates into CASSLAGPGGISGNTIYF. The gene calls are TRBV7-8 and TRBJ1-3; 7 bases align to TRBD1. The trim removed 0 bases at V and 0 bases at J, leaving 8 bases unmatched. The CDR3 contains 18 residues. Germline CDR1 and CDR2: SGHVS and FQNEAQ.

The chain employs TRBV20-1 and TRBJ2-3; 9 bases match TRBD2. The CDR3 covers 15 residues. In germline, CDR1 is DFQATT, CDR2 SNEGSKA (reference sequence). V gave up 6 bases and J gave up 5 bases; unmatched junction bases: 12. CDR3 sequence: CSASLAGADEDTQYF. The CDR3 bases are TGCAGTGCCAGTTTAGCGGGAGCTGATGAAGATACGCAGTATTTT.

The chain combines TRBV27 with TRBJ1-2, with D possibly matching TRBD1 (5 bases). Germline CDR1 MNHEY, CDR2 SMNVEV (reference sequence). This CDR3 has 15 residues. Trimming left V 5 bases short and J 7 bases short, with 20 bases between. The CDR3 is CASSRGPLGGFGYTF. The CDR3 DNA is TGTGCCAGCAGTCGGGGACCCTTGGGGGGGTTTGGCTACACCTTC.

The chain has TRBV5-1 and TRBJ2-5; D gene uncertain. With 4 bases removed from V and 5 bases from J, the gap between germline ends came to 15 bases. The germline gives CDR1 SGHRS, CDR2 YFSETQ. CDR3 length: 14 residues. For the CDR3, the DNA is TGCGCCAGCAGCCCCCTTGGCGTCAGGGAGACCCAGTACTTC. Residues: CASSPLGVRETQYF. Full variable domain (remainder filled in from reference TRBV5-1 and TRBJ2-5): KAGVTQTPRYLIKTRGQQVTLSCSPISGHRSVSWYQQTPGQGLQFLFEYFSETQRNKGNFPGRFSGRQFSNSRSEMNVSTLELGDSALYLCASSPLGVRETQYFGPGTRLLVL.

CDR3 sequence reads: CASKINRPTGELFF. DNA for the CDR3: TGTGCCAGTAAAATAAACAGGCCAACCGGGGAGCTGTTTTTT. The chain carries TRBV19 and TRBJ2-2; D is possibly TRBD1 (5 bases). Between the trimmed V and J ends, which lost 7 bases and 5 bases, there was a span of 14 bases. The CDR3 spans 14 residues. From germline, CDR1 is LNHDA and CDR2 SQIVND (reference sequence). The variable domain in full, completed from reference TRBV19 and TRBJ2-2, reads DGGITQSPKYLFRKEGQNVTLSCEQNLNHDAMYWYRQDPGQGLRLIYYSQIVNDFQKGDIAEGYSVSREKKESFPLTVTSAQKNPTAFYLCASKINRPTGELFFGEGSRLTVL.

Here the CDR3 reads CASWDRGHGYTF. The CDR3 bases are TGTGCCAGCTGGGACAGGGGGCATGGCTACACCTTC. The chain links TRBV28 to TRBJ1-2; 12 bases are a match to TRBD1. The CDR3 is 12 amino acids. Per the germline V gene, CDR1 is MDHEN and CDR2 is SYDVKM. V gave up 8 bases and J gave up 6 bases; unmatched junction bases: 1.